This TCR beta chain appears in the sequencing data of a study of CD8 T cells in Susac syndrome. The ends were cut back, 5 bases at V and 0 bases at J, with 12 bases in the middle. Germline CDR1 and CDR2: ENHRY and SYGVKD. The CDR3 extends over 15 amino acids. Random hexamers primed reverse transcription of about 0.45 to 1 ug RNA. TCRdb re-derived calls from the immunoSEQ multiplex PCR reads in MiXCR, one entry per CDR3 protein. The sample holds 150,000 to 180,000 distinct CDR3 sequences, over 95% seen once. Sample: CD8+ T cells from PBMCs. The TCR comes from a human donor with multiple sclerosis. The rearrangement links TRBV10-3 to TRBJ2-3; tentative D call: TRBD2 (5 bases). The CDR3 DNA reads as TGTGCCATCAGTCCCCGGTGGGAGAGCACAGATACGCAGTATTTT. Translation gives CAISPRWESTDTQYF.